Here is one T cell receptor (beta chain) with its context. The CDR3 length is 13 residues. V lost 0 bases and J lost 5, with 8 bases in between. Germline values: CDR1 GTSNPN, CDR2 SVGIG (reference sequence). This sample is drawn from a study of blood T cell repertoires in COVID-19. In the authors' workflow: Counts of nucleated cells, estimated from reference gene primer amplification, were obtained. Assay used: immunoSEQ multiplex PCR; TCRdb lists only in-frame clones, some missing. V, J and clone size reflect that table, while D and trimming were determined from the DNA. This sample has 150,000 to 160,000 clones; about 88% occur once, and the top ten carry 2.4%.

The TCR sequence derives from a woman in her seventies with acute or convalescent COVID-19. The specimen was peripheral blood. The genes are TRBV30 and TRBJ1-5, with D unresolved. The CDR3 sequence: CAWSVGRDQPQHF. In DNA, the CDR3 is TGTGCCTGGAGTGTGGGGAGAGATCAGCCCCAGCATTTT.